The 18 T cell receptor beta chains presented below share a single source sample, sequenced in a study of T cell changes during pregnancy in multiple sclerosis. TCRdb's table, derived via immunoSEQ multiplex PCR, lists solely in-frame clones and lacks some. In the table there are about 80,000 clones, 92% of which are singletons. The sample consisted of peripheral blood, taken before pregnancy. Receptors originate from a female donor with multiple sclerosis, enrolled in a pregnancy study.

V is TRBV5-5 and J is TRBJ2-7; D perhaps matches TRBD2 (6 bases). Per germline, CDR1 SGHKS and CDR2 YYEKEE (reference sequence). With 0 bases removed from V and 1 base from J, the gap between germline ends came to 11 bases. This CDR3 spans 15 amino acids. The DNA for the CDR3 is TGTGCCAGCAGCTTGGAAGGAGGGTTTTCCTACGAGCAGTACTTC. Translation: CASSLEGGFSYEQYF.

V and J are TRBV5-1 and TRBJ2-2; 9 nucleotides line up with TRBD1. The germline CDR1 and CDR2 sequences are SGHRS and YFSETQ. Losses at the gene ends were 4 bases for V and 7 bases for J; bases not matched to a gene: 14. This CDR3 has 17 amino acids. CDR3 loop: CASSAVATGTGIGELFF. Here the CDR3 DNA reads TGCGCCAGCAGCGCAGTAGCGACCGGGACAGGGATCGGGGAGCTGTTTTTT.

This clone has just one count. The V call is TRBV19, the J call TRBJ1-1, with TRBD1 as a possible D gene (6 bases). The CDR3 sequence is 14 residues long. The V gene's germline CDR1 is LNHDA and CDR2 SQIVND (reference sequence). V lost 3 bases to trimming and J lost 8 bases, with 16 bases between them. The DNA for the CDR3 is TGTGCCAGTAGTATGATAACAGGGCGGAACGAAGCTTTCTTT. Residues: CASSMITGRNEAFF.

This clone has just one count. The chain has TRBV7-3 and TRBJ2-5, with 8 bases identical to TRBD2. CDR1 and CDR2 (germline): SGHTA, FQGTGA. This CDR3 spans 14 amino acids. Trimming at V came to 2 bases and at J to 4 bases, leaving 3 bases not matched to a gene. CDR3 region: CASSLAGGPETQYF. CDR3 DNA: TGTGCCAGCAGCTTAGCGGGGGGACCAGAGACCCAGTACTTC.

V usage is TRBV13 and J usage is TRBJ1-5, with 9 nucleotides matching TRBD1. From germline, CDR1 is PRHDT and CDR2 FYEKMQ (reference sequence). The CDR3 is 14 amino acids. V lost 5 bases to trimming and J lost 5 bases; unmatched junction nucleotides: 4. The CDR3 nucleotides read TGTGCCAGCAGCCAAAGGACAGGGGATCAGCCCCAGCATTTT. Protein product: CASSQRTGDQPQHF.

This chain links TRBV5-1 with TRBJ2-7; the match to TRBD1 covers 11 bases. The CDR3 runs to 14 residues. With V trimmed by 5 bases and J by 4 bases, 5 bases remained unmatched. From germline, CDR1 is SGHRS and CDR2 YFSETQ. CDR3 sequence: CASSSGTGGYEQYF. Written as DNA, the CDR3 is TGCGCCAGCAGTTCCGGGACAGGGGGATACGAGCAGTACTTC.

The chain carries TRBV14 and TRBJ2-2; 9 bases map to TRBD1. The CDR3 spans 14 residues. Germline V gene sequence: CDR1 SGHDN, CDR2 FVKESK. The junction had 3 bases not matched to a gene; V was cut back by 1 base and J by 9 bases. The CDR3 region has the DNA TGTGCCAGCAGCCAAGGACAGGGGGTTCGGGAGCTGTTTTTT. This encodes CASSQGQGVRELFF.

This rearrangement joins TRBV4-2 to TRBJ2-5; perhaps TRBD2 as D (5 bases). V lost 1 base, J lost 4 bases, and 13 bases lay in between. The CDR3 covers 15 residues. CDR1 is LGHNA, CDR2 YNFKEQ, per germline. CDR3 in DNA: TGTGCCAGCAGCCAAGCCCGGGGTCTGAGAGAGACCCAGTACTTC. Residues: CASSQARGLRETQYF.

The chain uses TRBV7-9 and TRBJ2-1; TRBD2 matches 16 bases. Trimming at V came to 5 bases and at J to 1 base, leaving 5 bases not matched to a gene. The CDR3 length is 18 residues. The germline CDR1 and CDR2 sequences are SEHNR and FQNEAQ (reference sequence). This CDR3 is CASSGGLAGGQSYNEQFF. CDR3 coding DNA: TGTGCCAGCAGCGGGGGACTAGCGGGGGGGCAGTCCTACAATGAGCAGTTCTTC.

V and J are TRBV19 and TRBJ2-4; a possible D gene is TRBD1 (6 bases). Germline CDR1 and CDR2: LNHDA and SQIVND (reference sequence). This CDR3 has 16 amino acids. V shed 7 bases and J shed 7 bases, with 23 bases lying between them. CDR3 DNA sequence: TGTGCCAGTACAAAGGGTCGCACAGGGCGGGTGAACATTCAGTACTTC. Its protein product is CASTKGRTGRVNIQYF.

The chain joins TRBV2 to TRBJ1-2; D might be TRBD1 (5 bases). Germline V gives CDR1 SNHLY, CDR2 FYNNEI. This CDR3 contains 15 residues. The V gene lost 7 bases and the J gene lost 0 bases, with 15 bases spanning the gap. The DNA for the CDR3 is TGTGCCAGCATGGGCAGGGATATGGCTAACTATGGCTACACCTTC. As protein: CASMGRDMANYGYTF.

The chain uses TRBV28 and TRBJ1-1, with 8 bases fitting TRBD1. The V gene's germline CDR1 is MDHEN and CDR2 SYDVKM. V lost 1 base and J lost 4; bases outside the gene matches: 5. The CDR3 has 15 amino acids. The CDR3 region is CASSLFRGLRTEAFF. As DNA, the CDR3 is TGTGCCAGCAGTTTATTCAGGGGGCTACGCACTGAAGCTTTCTTT.

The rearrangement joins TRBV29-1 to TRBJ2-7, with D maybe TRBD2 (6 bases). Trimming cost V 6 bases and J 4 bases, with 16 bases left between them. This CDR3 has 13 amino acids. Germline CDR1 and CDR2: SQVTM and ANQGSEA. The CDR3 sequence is CSVTGTATYEQYF. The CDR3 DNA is TGCAGCGTAACCGGGACTGCGACTTACGAGCAGTACTTC.

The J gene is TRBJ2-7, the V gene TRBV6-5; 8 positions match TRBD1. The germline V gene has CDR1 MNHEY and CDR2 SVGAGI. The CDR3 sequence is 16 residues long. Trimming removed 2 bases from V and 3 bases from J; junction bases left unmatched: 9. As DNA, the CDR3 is TGTGCCAGCAGTTACGGAAAGACAGGGGTTGGCTACGAGCAGTACTTC. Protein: CASSYGKTGVGYEQYF.

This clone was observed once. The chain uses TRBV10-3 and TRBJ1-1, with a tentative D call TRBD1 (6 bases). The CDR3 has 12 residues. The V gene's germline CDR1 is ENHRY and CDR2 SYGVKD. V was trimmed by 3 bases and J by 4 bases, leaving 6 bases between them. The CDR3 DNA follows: TGTGCCATCAGTGACAGGGGCACTGAAGCTTTCTTT. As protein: CAISDRGTEAFF.

Here the CDR3 DNA reads TGTGCCAGCAGCCCCCGGACAGGGGGCTACGAGCAGTACTTC. It translates to CASSPRTGGYEQYF. The rearrangement joins TRBV4-2 to TRBJ2-7, with TRBD1 matching 10 bases. Per the germline V gene, CDR1 is LGHNA and CDR2 is YNFKEQ. The CDR3 runs 14 residues. J lost 3 bases, V lost 4 bases, and 3 bases had no gene match.

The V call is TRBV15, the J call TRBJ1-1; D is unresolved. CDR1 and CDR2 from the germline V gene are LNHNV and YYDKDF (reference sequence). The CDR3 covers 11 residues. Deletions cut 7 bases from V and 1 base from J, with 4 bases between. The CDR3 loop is CATKRNTEAFF. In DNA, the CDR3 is TGTGCCACCAAGAGGAACACTGAAGCTTTCTTT.

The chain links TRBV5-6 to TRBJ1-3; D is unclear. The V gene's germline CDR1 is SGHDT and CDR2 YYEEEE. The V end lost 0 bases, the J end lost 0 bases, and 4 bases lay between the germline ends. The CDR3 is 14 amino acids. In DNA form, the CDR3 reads TGTGCCAGCAGCTTGGGGAGCTCTGGAAACACCATATATTTT. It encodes CASSLGSSGNTIYF.